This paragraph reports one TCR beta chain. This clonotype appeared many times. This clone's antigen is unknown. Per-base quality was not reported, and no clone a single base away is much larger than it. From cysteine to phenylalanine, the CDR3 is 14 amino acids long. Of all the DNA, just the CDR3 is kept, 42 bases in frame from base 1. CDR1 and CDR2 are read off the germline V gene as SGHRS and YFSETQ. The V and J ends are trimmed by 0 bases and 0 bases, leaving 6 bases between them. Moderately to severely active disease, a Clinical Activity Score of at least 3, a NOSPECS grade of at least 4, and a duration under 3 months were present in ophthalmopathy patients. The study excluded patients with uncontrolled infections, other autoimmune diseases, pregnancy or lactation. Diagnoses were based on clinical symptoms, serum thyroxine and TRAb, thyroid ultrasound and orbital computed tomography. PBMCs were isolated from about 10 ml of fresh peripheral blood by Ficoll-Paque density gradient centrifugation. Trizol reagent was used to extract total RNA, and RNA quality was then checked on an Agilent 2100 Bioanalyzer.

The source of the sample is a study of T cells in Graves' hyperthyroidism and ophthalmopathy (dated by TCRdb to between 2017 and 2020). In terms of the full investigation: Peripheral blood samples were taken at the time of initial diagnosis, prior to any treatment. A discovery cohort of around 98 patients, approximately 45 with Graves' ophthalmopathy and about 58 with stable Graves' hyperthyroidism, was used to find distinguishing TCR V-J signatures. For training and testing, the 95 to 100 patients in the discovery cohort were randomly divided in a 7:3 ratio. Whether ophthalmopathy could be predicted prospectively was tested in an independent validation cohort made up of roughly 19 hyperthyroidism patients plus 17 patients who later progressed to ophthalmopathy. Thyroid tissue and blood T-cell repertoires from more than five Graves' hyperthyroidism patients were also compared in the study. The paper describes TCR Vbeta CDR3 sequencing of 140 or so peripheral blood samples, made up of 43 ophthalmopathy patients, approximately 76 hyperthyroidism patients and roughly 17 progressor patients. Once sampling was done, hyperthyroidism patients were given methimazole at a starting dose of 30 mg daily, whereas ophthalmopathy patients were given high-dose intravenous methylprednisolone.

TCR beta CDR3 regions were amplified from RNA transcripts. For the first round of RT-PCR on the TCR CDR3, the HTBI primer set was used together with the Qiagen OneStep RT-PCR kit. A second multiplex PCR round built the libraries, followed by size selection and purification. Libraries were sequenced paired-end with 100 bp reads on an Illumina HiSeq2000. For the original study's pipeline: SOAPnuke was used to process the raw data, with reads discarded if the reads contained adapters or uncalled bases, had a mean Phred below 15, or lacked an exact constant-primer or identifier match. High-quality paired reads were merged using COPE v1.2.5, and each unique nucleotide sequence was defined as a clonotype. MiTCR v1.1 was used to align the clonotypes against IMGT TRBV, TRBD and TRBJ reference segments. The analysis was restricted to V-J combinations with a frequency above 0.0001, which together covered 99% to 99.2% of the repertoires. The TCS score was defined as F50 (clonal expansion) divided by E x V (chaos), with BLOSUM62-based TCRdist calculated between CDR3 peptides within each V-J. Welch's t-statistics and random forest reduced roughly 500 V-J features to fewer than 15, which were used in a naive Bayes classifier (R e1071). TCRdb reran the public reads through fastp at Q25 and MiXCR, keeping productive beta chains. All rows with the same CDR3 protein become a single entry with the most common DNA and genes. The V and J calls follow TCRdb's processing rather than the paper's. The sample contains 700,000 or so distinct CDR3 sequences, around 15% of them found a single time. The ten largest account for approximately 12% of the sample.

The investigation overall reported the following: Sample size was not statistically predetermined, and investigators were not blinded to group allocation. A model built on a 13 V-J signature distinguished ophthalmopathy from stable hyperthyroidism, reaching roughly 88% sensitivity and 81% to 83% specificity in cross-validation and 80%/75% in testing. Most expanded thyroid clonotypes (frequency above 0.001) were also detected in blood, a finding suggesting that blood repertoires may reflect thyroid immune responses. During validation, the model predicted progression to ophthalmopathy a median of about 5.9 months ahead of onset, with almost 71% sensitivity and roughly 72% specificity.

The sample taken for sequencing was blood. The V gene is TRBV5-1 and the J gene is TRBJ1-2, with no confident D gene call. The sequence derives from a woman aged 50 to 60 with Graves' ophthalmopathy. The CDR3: CASSLVPANYGYTF. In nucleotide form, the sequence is TGCGCCAGCAGCTTGGTCCCAGCTAACTATGGCTACACCTTC.